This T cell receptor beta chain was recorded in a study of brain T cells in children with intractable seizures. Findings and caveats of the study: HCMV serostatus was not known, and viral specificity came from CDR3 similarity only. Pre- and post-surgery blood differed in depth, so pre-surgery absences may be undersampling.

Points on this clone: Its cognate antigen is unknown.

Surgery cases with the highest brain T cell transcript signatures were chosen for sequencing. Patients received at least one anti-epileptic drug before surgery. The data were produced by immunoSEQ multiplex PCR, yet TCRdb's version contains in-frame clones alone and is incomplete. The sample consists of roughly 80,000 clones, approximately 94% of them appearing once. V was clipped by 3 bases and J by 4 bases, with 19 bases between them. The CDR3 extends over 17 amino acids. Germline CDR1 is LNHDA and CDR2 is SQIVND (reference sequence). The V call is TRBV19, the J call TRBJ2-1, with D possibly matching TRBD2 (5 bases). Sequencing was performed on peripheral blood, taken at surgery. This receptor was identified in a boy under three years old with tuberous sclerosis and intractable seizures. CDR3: CASSMGDPGMNYNEQFF. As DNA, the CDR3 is TGTGCCAGTAGTATGGGTGATCCCGGGATGAATTACAATGAGCAGTTCTTC.